The 30 T cell receptor beta chains below come from one sample, sequenced in a study of T cells in Graves' hyperthyroidism and ophthalmopathy. Amplification yielded TCR beta CDR3 regions, with RNA transcripts as the source. Primed by the HTBI set, a first-round RT-PCR was run on the TCR CDR3. A single record per CDR3 protein comes from TCRdb applying MiXCR to the multiplex PCR reads. Counted here are around 600,000 distinct CDR3 sequences, roughly 15% occurring once; the ten biggest clones make up under 15%. The sequenced sample consisted of blood. The receptors stem from a woman aged 45-60 years with Graves' ophthalmopathy.

This clonotype has at least ten counts. The chain couples TRBV15 to TRBJ2-7; D call uncertain. The CDR3 consists of 13 residues. Trimming took 0 bases from V and 3 from J, leaving 6 bases between them. Germline V gene lookup returns CDR1 LNHNV and CDR2 YYDKDF (reference sequence). The DNA of the CDR3 is TGTGCCACCAGCAGAGAGAGTTACTACGAGCAGTACTTC. This encodes CATSRESYYEQYF.

CDR3 sequence (DNA): TGTGCCAGCAGCTTGGAAGGGAGCCGCTCCTACAATGAGCAGTTCTTC. This gives the protein CASSLEGSRSYNEQFF. The chain recombines TRBV5-4 with TRBJ2-1; D possibly corresponds to TRBD2 (5 bases). The germline gives CDR1 SGHNT, CDR2 YYREEE (reference sequence). Trimming cost V 0 bases and J 0 bases, with 10 bases left between them. This CDR3 comprises 16 residues.

In its sample, this clonotype was seen many times. The chain uses TRBV11-3 and TRBJ2-1, with 7 bases matching TRBD2. This CDR3 comprises 17 residues. Germline V gene lookup returns CDR1 SGHNT and CDR2 YENEEA. The junction had 9 bases not matched to a gene; V was cut back by 0 bases and J by 4 bases. DNA of the CDR3: TGTGCCAGCAGCTTAGAAGCTAGCGGCACATATTACAATGAGCAGTTCTTC. Translating it yields CASSLEASGTYYNEQFF. Combining the CDR3 with reference TRBV11-3 and TRBJ2-1 gives the whole variable domain EAGVVQSPRYKIIEKKQPVAFWCNPISGHNTLYWYLQNLGQGPELLIRYENEEAVDDSQLPKDRFSAERLKGVDSTLKIQPAELGDSAVYLCASSLEASGTYYNEQFFGPGTRLTVL.

This clonotype was seen repeatedly, ten times or more. The rearrangement joins TRBV28 to TRBJ2-5; D is perhaps TRBD1 (6 bases). Trimming took 5 bases from V and 1 from J, leaving 11 bases between them. Germline lookup yields CDR1 MDHEN and CDR2 SYDVKM. This CDR3 has 14 residues. The CDR3 protein is CASSLDRRQETQYF. For the CDR3, the DNA is TGTGCCAGCAGTCTAGACAGGCGCCAAGAGACCCAGTACTTC.

The V and J genes are TRBV10-3 and TRBJ2-7, with TRBD1 as a possible D gene (5 bases). CDR1 is ENHRY, CDR2 SYGVKD, per germline. The CDR3 has 15 residues. V gave up 3 bases and J gave up 7 bases, with 19 bases separating them. CDR3 sequence reads: CAISDGQVRVNEQYF. The CDR3 DNA is TGTGCCATCAGTGATGGGCAGGTCAGGGTCAATGAGCAGTACTTC.

At least ten counts were recorded for this clonotype. The chain joins TRBV5-1 to TRBJ2-3; TRBD2 matches 13 bases. In germline, CDR1 is SGHRS, CDR2 YFSETQ. Trimming at V came to 3 bases and at J to 3 bases, leaving 4 bases not matched to a gene. This CDR3 has 16 residues. The CDR3 reads CASSSGTSGITDTQYF. The CDR3 region has the DNA TGCGCCAGCAGCTCTGGGACTAGCGGGATAACAGATACGCAGTATTTT.

V and J are TRBV10-3 and TRBJ1-5; 7 nucleotides align to TRBD1. The germline V gene has CDR1 ENHRY and CDR2 SYGVKD. The V and J ends lost 2 bases and 8 bases, in that order; junction bases with no gene match: 6. CDR3 size: 14 residues. This CDR3 is CAISETDRMEPQHF. In DNA form, the CDR3 reads TGTGCCATCAGTGAGACGGACAGGATGGAGCCCCAGCATTTT.

This chain joins TRBV24-1 and TRBJ1-2; D is undetermined. Germline CDR1 reads KGHDR; CDR2 reads SFDVKD. V lost 7 bases and J lost 1, with 3 bases in between. The CDR3 is made up of 11 amino acids. In DNA form, the CDR3 reads TGTGCCACCAGAGGTAACTATGGCTACACCTTC. This encodes CATRGNYGYTF.

This clonotype was observed many times. V and J are TRBV19 and TRBJ1-1; TRBD1 agrees at 7 bases. Germline CDR1 and CDR2: LNHDA and SQIVND (reference sequence). V lost 5 bases and J lost 2; bases outside the gene matches: 5. The CDR3 is 14 residues long. CDR3 in amino acids: CASSVGQHNTEAFF. CDR3 in DNA: TGTGCCAGTAGTGTGGGACAGCACAACACTGAAGCTTTCTTT.

V usage is TRBV10-3 and J usage is TRBJ2-5; D gene uncertain. Trimming pared 0 bases from V and 5 bases from J, leaving 7 bases between. The CDR3 is 13 residues long. The germline CDR1 and CDR2 sequences are ENHRY and SYGVKD. The CDR3 region is CAISESFGETQYF. DNA of the CDR3: TGTGCCATCAGTGAGTCGTTTGGGGAGACCCAGTACTTC.

The CDR3 DNA reads TGCAGCGTGTTAGCGTTACAGTACGAAGAGACCCAGTTCTTC. Residues: CSVLALQYEETQFF. V gene TRBV29-1 combines with J gene TRBJ2-5; possibly TRBD2 for D (5 bases). Matching the DNA end better, TRBJ2-1 makes the J call doubtful. In germline, CDR1 is SQVTM, CDR2 ANQGSEA. The CDR3 totals 14 residues.

The gene calls are TRBV20-1 and TRBJ2-5; D is undetermined. The V and J ends lost 3 bases and 4 bases respectively, with 12 bases between them. The CDR3 sequence is 13 residues long. Germline loops: CDR1 DFQATT, CDR2 SNEGSKA (reference sequence). The CDR3 region is CSASGQTRETQYF. As DNA, the CDR3 is TGCAGTGCTAGTGGGCAAACCCGAGAGACCCAGTACTTC.

The chain combines TRBV2 with TRBJ2-5, with 10 bases aligning to TRBD1. CDR1 is SNHLY, CDR2 FYNNEI, per germline. The CDR3 length is 15 residues. The ends lost 1 base at V and 5 bases at J; junction bases unmatched: 4. CDR3 in amino acids: CASSEGTGGGETQYF. In nucleotides, the CDR3 is TGTGCCAGCAGTGAAGGGACAGGGGGGGGCGAGACCCAGTACTTC.

At least ten counts were recorded for this clonotype. The V call is TRBV2, the J call TRBJ2-1, with 7 bases identical to TRBD2. This CDR3 contains 12 residues. CDR1 SNHLY and CDR2 FYNNEI come from the germline V gene. After removal of 8 bases from V and 5 bases from J, the junction contained 3 bases not matched to a gene. As DNA, the CDR3 is TGTGCCAGCGTCGGGGGGAACAATGAGCAGTTCTTC. This translates into CASVGGNNEQFF.

This clonotype has just a few counts. This chain links TRBV5-1 with TRBJ1-2; possible D gene TRBD1, 5 bases. V lost 0 bases, J lost 4 bases, and 13 bases lay in between. Germline lookup yields CDR1 SGHRS and CDR2 YFSETQ. This CDR3 spans 15 amino acids. The CDR3, as DNA: TGCGCCAGCAGCTTGGAGGTAGGACAATTCTATGGCTACACCTTC. Translated: CASSLEVGQFYGYTF.

This clonotype was seen repeatedly, ten times or more. This chain connects TRBV2 to TRBJ1-5; 12 bases are a match to TRBD1. Germline-derived CDR1 and CDR2 are SNHLY and FYNNEI. Germline trimming cut 6 bases from V and 7 bases from J; bases unmatched to any gene: 10. The CDR3 totals 16 residues. DNA of the CDR3: TGTGCCAGCAGAGCCCCGGGACAGGGGGCAGGGCAGCCCCAGCATTTT. Translated: CASRAPGQGAGQPQHF.

This clonotype was seen ten or more times. The CDR3 here is CASRGSTSGSWNEQFF. CDR3 DNA sequence: TGTGCCAGCAGAGGATCGACTAGCGGGAGTTGGAATGAGCAGTTCTTC. The chain carries TRBV13 and TRBJ2-1, with 12 bases fitting TRBD2. CDR3 length: 16 residues. The V gene end was trimmed by 6 bases and the J gene end by 7 bases; junction bases not matched to a gene: 10. From germline, CDR1 is PRHDT and CDR2 FYEKMQ (reference sequence).

Only a few counts were recorded for this clonotype. CDR3 region: CASSIAASSGNTIYF. In nucleotides, the CDR3 is TGTGCCAGTAGTATCGCAGCGAGCTCTGGAAACACCATATATTTT. The chain employs TRBV19 and TRBJ1-3; D not certain. The V and J ends lost 3 bases and 0 bases respectively, with 9 bases between them. The CDR3 is 15 amino acids. CDR1 is LNHDA, CDR2 SQIVND, per germline (reference sequence).

The chain carries TRBV28 and TRBJ1-5; the match to TRBD1 covers 7 bases. The CDR3 totals 16 residues. V lost 4 bases, J lost 4 bases, and 10 bases stayed unmatched. Germline V gives CDR1 MDHEN, CDR2 SYDVKM. CDR3 DNA sequence: TGTGCCAGCAGTTATAAAGGGGGACAGCCAAATCAGCCCCAGCATTTT. Translation: CASSYKGGQPNQPQHF.

This clonotype was observed at least ten times. The J gene is TRBJ1-1, the V gene TRBV4-2; D uncertain. V was shortened by 1 base and J by 0 bases, with 6 bases between the two germline ends. The germline V gene encodes CDR1 LGHNA and CDR2 YNFKEQ. The CDR3 spans 14 residues. The CDR3: CASSQAIMNTEAFF. CDR3 nucleotides: TGTGCCAGCAGCCAAGCCATCATGAACACTGAAGCTTTCTTT.

This clonotype was detected ten times or more. The J gene is TRBJ2-1, the V gene TRBV28; TRBD2 agrees at 7 bases. CDR1 is MDHEN, CDR2 SYDVKM, per germline. With V trimmed by 6 bases and J by 5 bases, 10 bases remained unmatched. The length of the CDR3 is 15 residues. CDR3 sequence: CASRPTAGAHNEQFF. The DNA for the CDR3 is TGTGCCAGCAGACCGACTGCGGGAGCCCACAATGAGCAGTTCTTC.

Ten or more counts support this clonotype. The V call is TRBV7-8, the J call TRBJ2-3, with D perhaps TRBD1 (5 bases). CDR1 is SGHVS, CDR2 FQNEAQ, per germline. This CDR3 is 20 amino acids long. With 1 base removed from V and 2 bases from J, the gap between germline ends came to 25 bases. DNA for the CDR3: TGTGCCAGCAGCTTAGATCCCGGATACCCGACAGACAGAGTCACAGATACGCAGTATTTT. Translated: CASSLDPGYPTDRVTDTQYF.

This clonotype turned up a few times. The rearrangement uses TRBV30 and TRBJ2-1; 7 nucleotides match TRBD2. The V segment lost 0 bases and the J segment 8 bases; nucleotides outside the gene matches: 10. Germline V gene lookup returns CDR1 GTSNPN and CDR2 SVGIG (reference sequence). The CDR3 is 15 residues long. CDR3 nucleotide sequence: TGTGCCTGGAGTGTACTTATCGGGAGGAAGGATGAGCAGTTCTTC. Translating gives CAWSVLIGRKDEQFF.

This clonotype was found many times. J is TRBJ2-1 and V is TRBV5-1, with D hard to call. The CDR3 totals 15 residues. The germline CDR1 and CDR2 sequences are SGHRS and YFSETQ. Trimming stripped 0 bases from V and 0 bases from J, with 7 bases between. CDR3 nucleotides: TGCGCCAGCAGCTTGGCGCAGAGCTCCTACAATGAGCAGTTCTTC. Protein sequence: CASSLAQSSYNEQFF.

Note on this clonotype: Given a much more abundant clone one base away, this may be a read error. This rearrangement joins TRBV27 to TRBJ2-1, with D perhaps matching TRBD1 or TRBD2 (6 bases each). The CDR3 spans 14 residues. The germline V gene encodes CDR1 MNHEY and CDR2 SMNVEV (reference sequence). Trimming removed 8 bases at V and 10 bases at J, with 21 bases between. CDR3 DNA sequence: TGTGCCAGCGGTTCCACCCCCCGGGGGCGGGAGCAGTTCTTC. Translated: CASGSTPRGREQFF.

V is TRBV5-1 and J is TRBJ1-2; D unresolved. In germline, CDR1 is SGHRS, CDR2 YFSETQ. CDR3 length equals 14 residues. Between the trimmed V and J ends, which lost 0 bases and 4 bases, there was a span of 10 bases. The CDR3 protein is CASSLDGASYGYTF. CDR3 bases: TGCGCCAGCAGCTTGGACGGAGCATCCTATGGCTACACCTTC.

This clonotype was found many times. The chain uses TRBV11-2 and TRBJ2-5, with D possibly being TRBD2 (5 bases). This CDR3 spans 14 amino acids. V was cut by 1 base and J by 4 bases, with 10 bases left in between. Germline lookup yields CDR1 SGHAT and CDR2 FQNNGV. CDR3 protein: CASSLVYGVETQYF. CDR3 bases: TGTGCCAGCAGCTTAGTGTACGGGGTAGAGACCCAGTACTTC.

The V and J genes are TRBV19 and TRBJ2-2; tentatively, D is TRBD1 (6 bases). Trimming took off 6 bases at V and 2 bases at J, with 13 bases between the two ends. Germline-derived CDR1 and CDR2 are LNHDA and SQIVND (reference sequence). The CDR3 consists of 15 residues. The CDR3 DNA is TGTGCCAGTAGGGCTGCAGGGGCTAACACCGGGGAGCTGTTTTTT. This gives the protein CASRAAGANTGELFF.

This clonotype has ten or more counts. The chain carries TRBV11-2 and TRBJ2-7, with 8 bases matching TRBD1. Germline CDR1 is SGHAT and CDR2 is FQNNGV. Trimming cost V 3 bases and J 2 bases; bases outside gene matches: 6. CDR3 length: 15 residues. CDR3 in DNA: TGTGCCAGCAGCTTGGTGACAGGGGTTACCTACGAGCAGTACTTC. It translates to CASSLVTGVTYEQYF.

This clonotype appeared a few times. The rearrangement uses TRBV9 and TRBJ2-2, with TRBD2 identical over 7 bases. Germline assignment: CDR1 SGDLS and CDR2 YYNGEE. This CDR3 is 16 amino acids long. With 4 bases clipped from V and 7 bases from J, the junction kept 13 bases outside the gene matches. This chain's CDR3 is CASSPRGGPGDGELFF. CDR3 coding DNA: TGTGCCAGCAGCCCCCGGGGAGGGCCGGGTGACGGGGAGCTGTTTTTT.